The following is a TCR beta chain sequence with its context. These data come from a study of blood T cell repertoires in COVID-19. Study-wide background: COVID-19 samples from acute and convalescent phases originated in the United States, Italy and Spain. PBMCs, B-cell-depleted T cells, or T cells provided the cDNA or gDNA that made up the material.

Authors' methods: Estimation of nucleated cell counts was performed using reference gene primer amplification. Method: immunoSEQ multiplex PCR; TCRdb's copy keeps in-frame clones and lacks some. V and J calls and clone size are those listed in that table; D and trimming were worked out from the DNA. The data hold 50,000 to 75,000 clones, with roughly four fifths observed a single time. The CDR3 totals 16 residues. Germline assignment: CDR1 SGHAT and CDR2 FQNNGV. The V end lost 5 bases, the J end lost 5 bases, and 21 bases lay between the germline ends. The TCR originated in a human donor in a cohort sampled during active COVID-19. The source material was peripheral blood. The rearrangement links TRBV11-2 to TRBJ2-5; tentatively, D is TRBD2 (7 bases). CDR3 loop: CASSPRPGGSRETQYF. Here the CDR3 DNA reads TGTGCCAGCAGCCCCCGCCCGGGGGGCAGTAGGGAGACCCAGTACTTC.